A selection of T cell receptor beta chains follows, all from one sample in a study of OX40 agonist ivuxolimab in advanced cancers. Generated by immunoSEQ multiplex PCR, the TCRdb table keeps only in-frame clones and is missing some. Among fewer than 90,000 clones, approximately 86% were seen once, and the ten largest hold about 2.6%. Sequences were derived from CD4+ or CD8+ T cells sorted from blood, sampled in a trial of the OX40 agonist ivuxolimab. These receptors came from an adult with an advanced solid tumor such as melanoma, head and neck, liver or kidney cancer. Both conserved end residues are part of each CDR3. D genes are given only for firm matches. Some rows have no size entry. The others give once, few or many, or a class for an expanded clone.

J gene	V gene	D gene	clone size	CDR3 protein	CDR3 DNA
TRBJ2-1	TRBV7-2	TRBD1	.	CASSLGADRGQFF	TGTGCCAGCAGCTTGGGCGCCGACAGGGGGCAGTTCTTC
TRBJ2-1	TRBV7-3	TRBD2	.	CASSSPLDSGTSMYNEQFF	TGTGCCAGCAGCTCGCCCCTAGACTCCGGGACTAGCATGTACAATGAGCAGTTCTTC
TRBJ2-3	TRBV6-5	.	.	CASSYSGGRGTDTQYF	TGTGCCAGCAGTTACTCTGGGGGCCGCGGCACAGATACGCAGTATTTT
TRBJ1-2	TRBV5-6	TRBD1	.	CASRLGTANYGYTF	TGTGCCAGCAGACTAGGGACAGCTAACTATGGCTACACCTTC
TRBJ1-4	TRBV6-1	.	.	CASVLGATNEKLFF	TGTGCCAGTGTATTGGGTGCAACTAATGAAAAACTGTTTTTT
TRBJ2-1	TRBV7-2	TRBD1	.	CASSLEGGPYNEQFF	TGTGCCAGCAGCTTAGAAGGGGGCCCCTACAATGAGCAGTTCTTC
TRBJ2-1	TRBV7-3	.	.	CASSSGPGNERFF	TGTGCCAGCAGCTCGGGACCAGGCAATGAGCGGTTCTTC
TRBJ1-1	TRBV29-1	TRBD1	.	CSGHTGANTEAFF	TGCAGCGGCCACACAGGGGCGAACACTGAAGCTTTCTTT
TRBJ2-2	TRBV29-1	.	.	CSVGSGMNTGELFF	TGCAGCGTTGGTAGCGGAATGAACACCGGGGAGCTGTTTTTT
TRBJ1-2	TRBV19	TRBD1	.	CASLRPGQGKGYTF	TGTGCCAGCCTCCGCCCCGGACAGGGGAAGGGCTACACCTTC
TRBJ2-1	TRBV18	.	.	CASSPPGPSNNEQFF	TGTGCCAGCTCACCACCGGGACCGAGCAACAATGAGCAGTTCTTC
TRBJ1-1	TRBV19	.	.	CASSPPGSSTEAFF	TGTGCCAGTAGTCCCCCCGGGAGTAGCACTGAAGCTTTCTTT
TRBJ2-3	TRBV11-2	TRBD1	.	CASSWWTGEQGGTDTQYF	TGTGCCAGCAGCTGGTGGACCGGTGAACAGGGGGGAACAGATACGCAGTATTTT
TRBJ1-6	TRBV9	.	.	CASSPGVRSSPLHF	TGTGCCAGCAGCCCCGGGGTGCGGAGTTCACCCCTCCACTTT
TRBJ1-2	TRBV5-1	.	few	CASSLDHYGYTF	TGCGCCAGCAGTTTGGACCACTATGGCTACACCTTC
TRBJ1-1	TRBV14	TRBD1	.	CASSQGTGAFTEAFF	TGTGCCAGCAGCCAAGGGACAGGAGCTTTCACTGAAGCTTTCTTT
TRBJ1-1	TRBV19	.	.	CASSIRTGANTEAFF	TGTGCCAGTAGTATCAGGACGGGAGCGAACACTGAAGCTTTCTTT
TRBJ2-5	TRBV7-9	TRBD2	.	CASSPSTSGAETQYF	TGTGCCAGCAGCCCCTCGACTAGCGGGGCAGAGACCCAGTACTTC
TRBJ1-2	TRBV28	.	.	CASSFGSNYGYTF	TGTGCCAGCAGTTTTGGCTCAAACTATGGCTACACCTTC
TRBJ1-1	TRBV7-2	TRBD1	.	CASSSRTGRGNTEAFF	TGTGCCAGCAGCTCTAGGACAGGCCGGGGAAACACTGAAGCTTTCTTT
TRBJ2-7	TRBV5-1	TRBD1	.	CASSLTGGRNEQYF	TGCGCCAGCAGCCTCACAGGGGGACGCAACGAGCAGTACTTC
TRBJ2-2	TRBV5-4	.	once	CASSLDRVGATTNTGELFF	TGTGCCAGCAGCTTGGATCGAGTCGGGGCTACAACGAACACCGGGGAGCTGTTTTTT
TRBJ1-6	TRBV11-2	.	.	CASSALIQGFSSPLHF	TGTGCCAGCAGCGCCCTTATACAGGGATTTAGTTCACCCCTCCACTTT
TRBJ1-5	TRBV6-1	.	.	CASRANQPQHF	TGTGCCAGCAGGGCCAATCAGCCCCAGCATTTT
TRBJ2-5	TRBV11-2	TRBD2	.	CASSVMGGWSGGEETQYF	TGTGCCAGCAGCGTAATGGGAGGTTGGTCGGGGGGAGAGGAGACCCAGTACTTC